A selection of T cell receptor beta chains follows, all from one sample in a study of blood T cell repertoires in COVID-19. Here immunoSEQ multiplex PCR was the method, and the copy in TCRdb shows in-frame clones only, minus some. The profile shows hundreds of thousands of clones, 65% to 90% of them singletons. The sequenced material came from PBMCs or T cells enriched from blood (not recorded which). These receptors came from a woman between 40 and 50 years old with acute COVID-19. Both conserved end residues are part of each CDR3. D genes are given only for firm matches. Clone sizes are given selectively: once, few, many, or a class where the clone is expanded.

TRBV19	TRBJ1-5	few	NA	TGTGCCAGTATCAAACAGGGAATTGGCAATCAGCCCCAGCATTTT	CASIKQGIGNQPQHF
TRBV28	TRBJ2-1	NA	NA	TGTGCCAGCACCCTACCTAGCGTCCACAATGAGCAGTTCTTC	CASTLPSVHNEQFF
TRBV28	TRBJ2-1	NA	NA	TGTGCCAGCAGTTTATTTGCTAGTTGGTATGAGCAGTTCTTC	CASSLFASWYEQFF
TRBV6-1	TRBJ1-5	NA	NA	TGTGCCAGCAGTGAAGGGGTAACAGTTAGCAATCAGCCCCAGCATTTT	CASSEGVTVSNQPQHF
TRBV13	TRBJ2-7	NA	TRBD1	TGTGCCAGCAGGCGGACAGGGAAAAACGAGCAGTACTTC	CASRRTGKNEQYF
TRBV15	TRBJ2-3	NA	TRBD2	TGTGCCACCAGCAGACCCGAACTGGGACTAGCGGGAGTTCTGCAAGGCACAGATACGCAGTATTTT	CATSRPELGLAGVLQGTDTQYF
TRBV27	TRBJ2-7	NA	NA	TGTGCCAGCAGAGACGTACAGGGAAGGGAGCAGTACTTC	CASRDVQGREQYF
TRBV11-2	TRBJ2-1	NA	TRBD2	TGTGCCAGCAGCTCGGCCACTAGCGGAGTTTACAATGAGCAGTTCTTC	CASSSATSGVYNEQFF
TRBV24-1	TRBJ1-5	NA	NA	TGTGCCACCAGTGACTCTACAGGGAATCAGCCCCAGCATTTT	CATSDSTGNQPQHF
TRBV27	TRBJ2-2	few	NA	TGTGCCAGCAGTTTTCTCGACGGGGTCACCGGGGAGCTGTTTTTT	CASSFLDGVTGELFF
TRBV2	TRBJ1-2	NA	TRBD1	TGTGCCAGCAGCTCGACAGGGGTGGGAGGCTACACCTTC	CASSSTGVGGYTF
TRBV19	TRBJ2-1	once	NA	TGTGCCAGTAGTCCACCCGAGGTTGATAGGTCTGGGTATGAGCAGTTCTTC	CASSPPEVDRSGYEQFF
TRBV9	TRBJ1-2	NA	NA	TGTGCCAGCAGCGTATCGGGGGGAACATATGGCTACACCTTC	CASSVSGGTYGYTF
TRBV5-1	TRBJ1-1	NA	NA	TGCGCCAGCTTCTCCGGGGGAACTGAAGCTTTCTTT	CASFSGGTEAFF
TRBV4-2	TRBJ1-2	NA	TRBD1	TGTGCCAGCAGCCAAGCAGTGGGAACAGGACAGGGGCCCTATGGCTACACCTTC	CASSQAVGTGQGPYGYTF
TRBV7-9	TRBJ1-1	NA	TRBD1	TGTGCCAGCAGCACCGGGACAGGGGTGAAAGCTTTCTTT	CASSTGTGVKAFF
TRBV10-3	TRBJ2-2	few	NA	TGTGCCATCAGTGAGACACAGGGTAACGGGGAGCTGTTTTTT	CAISETQGNGELFF
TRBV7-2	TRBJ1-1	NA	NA	TGTGCCAGCAGCTTAGCGGCGGAGTTGAACACTGAAGCTTTCTTT	CASSLAAELNTEAFF
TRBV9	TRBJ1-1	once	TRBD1	TGTGCCAGCAGCGTAGGACAGGGTGGGAACACTGAAGCTTTCTTT	CASSVGQGGNTEAFF
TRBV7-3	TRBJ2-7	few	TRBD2	TGTGCCAGCAGCTTAGGGACTACATACGAGCAGTACTTC	CASSLGTTYEQYF
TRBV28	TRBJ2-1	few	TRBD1	TGTGCCAGCAGAGGGACAGGGGGTAGGTTAGGGCAGTTCTTC	CASRGTGGRLGQFF
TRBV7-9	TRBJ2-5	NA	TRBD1	TGTGCCAGCCTTCAAACAGGGGCCCGCTTTTCGGGGACCCAGTACTTC	CASLQTGARFSGTQYF
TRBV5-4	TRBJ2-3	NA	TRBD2	TGTGCCAGCAGCATGGGACTAGCGGGAGGAAATACGCAGTATTTT	CASSMGLAGGNTQYF
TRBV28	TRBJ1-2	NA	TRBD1	TGTGCCAGCAGGCGGGACAGCTATGGCTACACCTTC	CASRRDSYGYTF
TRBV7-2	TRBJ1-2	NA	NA	TGTGCCAGCAGCAATACAGGGTACTATGGCTACACCTTC	CASSNTGYYGYTF
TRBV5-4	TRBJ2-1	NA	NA	TGTGCCAGCAGCTTGGACACCCTCTTGTACAATGAGCAGTTCTTC	CASSLDTLLYNEQFF
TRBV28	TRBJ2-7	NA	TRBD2	TGTGCCAGCAGTTCCCCCCCAGCGGGAGACTACGAGCAGTACTTC	CASSSPPAGDYEQYF
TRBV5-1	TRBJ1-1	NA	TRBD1	TGCGCCAGCAGCTCCGGACAGGGGAGGGGGAACACTGAAGCTTTCTTT	CASSSGQGRGNTEAFF
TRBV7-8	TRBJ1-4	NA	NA	TGTGCCAGCAGCTTAGCGGCGGGTGTTGGTGAAAAACTGTTTTTT	CASSLAAGVGEKLFF
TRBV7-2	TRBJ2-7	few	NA	TGTGCCAGCAGCTTAGCGGGGCGCGAGCAGTACTTC	CASSLAGREQYF
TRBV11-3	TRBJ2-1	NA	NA	TGTGCCAGCAGCTTTACCCTAGCGCGGAACAATGAGCAGTTCTTC	CASSFTLARNNEQFF
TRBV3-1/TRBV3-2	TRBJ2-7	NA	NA	TGTGCCAGCAGCCAAGACACACGCCGGGGGACCTACGAGCAGTACTTC	CASSQDTRRGTYEQYF
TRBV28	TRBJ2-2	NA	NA	TGTGCCCTTGGAGACGGTTATTCCGGGGAGCTGTTTTTT	CALGDGYSGELFF
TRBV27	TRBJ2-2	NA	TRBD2	TGTGCCAGCAGGCTAGCGGGTACCGCACGGGTCGGGGAGCTGTTTTTT	CASRLAGTARVGELFF
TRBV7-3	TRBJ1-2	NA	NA	TGTGCCAGCAGCTTAACACCAGGGGAGAAGGGCTACACCTTC	CASSLTPGEKGYTF
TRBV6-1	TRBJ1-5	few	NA	TGTGCCAGCAGTGAAGTGGGCACCTTCAATCAGCCCCAGCATTTT	CASSEVGTFNQPQHF
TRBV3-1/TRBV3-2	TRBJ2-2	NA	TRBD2	TGTGCCAGCAGCCAAGGACTAGCGGGAGGGCCGACGAACACCGGGGAGCTGTTTTTT	CASSQGLAGGPTNTGELFF
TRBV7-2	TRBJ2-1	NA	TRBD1	TGTGCCAGCAGCTTTGCTAGGACAGGTGAGCAGTTCTTC	CASSFARTGEQFF
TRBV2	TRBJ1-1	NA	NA	TGTGCCAGCACTGCCGACAGGCGGCCCACTGAAGCTTTCTTT	CASTADRRPTEAFF
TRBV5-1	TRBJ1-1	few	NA	TGCGCCAGCAGCTTGGCTACAGAGCCGAACACTGAAGCTTTCTTT	CASSLATEPNTEAFF
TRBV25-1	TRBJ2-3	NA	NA	TGTGCCAGCAGTAACCCCACAAACGGGAGCCTAGATACGCAGTATTTT	CASSNPTNGSLDTQYF
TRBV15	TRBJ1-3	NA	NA	TGTGCCACCAGCAGAGACGGGGGTTCTGGAAACACCATATATTTT	CATSRDGGSGNTIYF
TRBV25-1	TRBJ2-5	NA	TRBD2	TGTGCCAGCAGTGAAGGGGGGAGGGCCCGGGAGACCCAGTACTTC	CASSEGGRARETQYF
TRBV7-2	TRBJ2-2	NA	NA	TGTGCCAGCACTCCCATGGGGGGAGTGGGCACCGGGGAGCTGTTTTTT	CASTPMGGVGTGELFF
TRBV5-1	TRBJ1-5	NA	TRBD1	TGCGCCAGCAGACCCGGGACAGATTCCTATAGCAATCAGCCCCAGCATTTT	CASRPGTDSYSNQPQHF
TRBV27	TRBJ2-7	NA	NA	TGTGCCAGCAGTTACGGGAGCACCTACGAGCAGTACTTC	CASSYGSTYEQYF
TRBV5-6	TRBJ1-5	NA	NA	TGTGCCAGCAGCTTGGCCGGGGGGTATCAGCCCCAGCATTTT	CASSLAGGYQPQHF
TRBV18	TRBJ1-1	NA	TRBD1	TGTGCCAGCTCGCAGACAGGGAATACTGAAGCTTTCTTT	CASSQTGNTEAFF
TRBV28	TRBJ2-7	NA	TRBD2	TGTGCCAGCAGTTCTTCCAGGACTAGCTCCTACGAGCAGTACTTC	CASSSSRTSSYEQYF
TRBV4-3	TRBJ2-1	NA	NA	TGCGCCAGCAGCCAAGATCTGAGCTCCTACAATGAGCAGTTCTTC	CASSQDLSSYNEQFF
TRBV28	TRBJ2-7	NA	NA	TGTGCCAGCAGAAGACAGGGCGGGGGGAACGAGCAGTACTTC	CASRRQGGGNEQYF